A selection of T cell receptor beta chains follows, all from one sample in a study of beta chain features in type 1 diabetes. Measured with immunoSEQ multiplex PCR; TCRdb has only the in-frame clones, and not every one. The repertoire holds over 700,000 clones, with around a sixth as singletons. The sample was naive CD4+ T cells from blood. The source of these receptors is a woman aged 18-29 years in good health. The CDR3 runs from the conserved cysteine through the conserved F or W. A D gene is named only where the DNA matches it firmly. Only some rows state a clone size, as once, few, many or a class for expanded clones.

TRBV11-2	once	TRBJ2-7	-	CASSSGVYYEQYF	TGTGCCAGCAGCTCGGGGGTTTACTACGAGCAGTACTTC
TRBV28	few	TRBJ2-7	-	CASLTARGARYEQYF	TGTGCCAGCCTAACCGCGAGGGGCGCCCGCTACGAGCAGTACTTC
TRBV6-1	-	TRBJ1-1	-	CASSEFRGNTEAFF	TGTGCCAGCAGTGAGTTTCGGGGTAACACTGAAGCTTTCTTT
TRBV7-6	few	TRBJ2-7	-	CASSLGPGSSYEQYF	TGTGCCAGCAGCTTAGGCCCCGGCAGCTCCTACGAGCAGTACTTC
TRBV4-2	few	TRBJ2-1	-	CASSLTRVRRDEQFF	TGTGCCAGCAGCCTGACTAGAGTTCGGCGGGATGAGCAGTTCTTC
TRBV5-6	-	TRBJ2-1	-	CASSFFAGSNEQFF	TGTGCCAGCAGCTTTTTCGCAGGGTCCAATGAGCAGTTCTTC
TRBV28	-	TRBJ2-1	-	CASRRRGSSYNEQFF	TGTGCCAGCAGGAGGCGGGGCAGCTCCTACAATGAGCAGTTCTTC
TRBV5-4	-	TRBJ1-2	-	CASSSQAHYGYTF	TGTGCCAGCAGCTCACAGGCTCACTATGGCTACACCTTC
TRBV7-3	few	TRBJ2-1	-	CASSLSQLNEQFF	TGTGCCAGCAGCTTATCTCAACTGAATGAGCAGTTCTTC
TRBV27	-	TRBJ1-1	-	CASSLRRGNTEAFF	TGTGCCAGCAGTTTACGGCGCGGGAACACTGAAGCTTTCTTT
TRBV13	few	TRBJ1-1	-	CASSLVAGSTGAFF	TGTGCCAGCAGCTTGGTTGCGGGCTCGACGGGAGCTTTCTTT
TRBV20-1	few	TRBJ2-1	-	CSALGNEQFF	TGCAGTGCTCTAGGGAATGAGCAGTTCTTC
TRBV7-9	-	TRBJ2-3	TRBD2	CASSLFQAGEDTQYF	TGTGCCAGCAGCTTATTCCAGGCGGGGGAAGATACGCAGTATTTT
TRBV5-1	few	TRBJ1-5	-	CASSLRGDSNQPQHF	TGCGCCAGCAGCTTACGGGGGGATAGCAATCAGCCCCAGCATTTT
TRBV7-9	-	TRBJ2-3	TRBD2	CASRRYRGGLTDTQYF	TGTGCCAGCAGGCGATACCGGGGGGGCCTCACAGATACGCAGTATTTT
TRBV27	-	TRBJ2-1	-	CASSSASYNEQFF	TGTGCCAGCAGTTCGGCGAGCTACAATGAGCAGTTCTTC
TRBV4-3	few	TRBJ2-7	TRBD1	CASSQAYRGGEQYF	TGCGCCAGCAGCCAAGCTTACAGGGGCGGCGAGCAGTACTTC
TRBV19	few	TRBJ2-2	TRBD2	CASSTGTSTGELFF	TGTGCCAGTAGTACCGGGACTAGCACCGGGGAGCTGTTTTTT
TRBV7-9	few	TRBJ2-1	TRBD2	CASSPKGLADNEQFF	TGTGCCAGCAGCCCTAAGGGACTAGCGGACAATGAGCAGTTCTTC
TRBV5-4	few	TRBJ2-7	-	CASSLNGRSYEQYF	TGTGCCAGCAGCTTGAACGGGAGATCCTACGAGCAGTACTTC
TRBV9	-	TRBJ2-1	TRBD1	CASSVDRGEQFF	TGTGCCAGCAGCGTGGACAGGGGTGAGCAGTTCTTC